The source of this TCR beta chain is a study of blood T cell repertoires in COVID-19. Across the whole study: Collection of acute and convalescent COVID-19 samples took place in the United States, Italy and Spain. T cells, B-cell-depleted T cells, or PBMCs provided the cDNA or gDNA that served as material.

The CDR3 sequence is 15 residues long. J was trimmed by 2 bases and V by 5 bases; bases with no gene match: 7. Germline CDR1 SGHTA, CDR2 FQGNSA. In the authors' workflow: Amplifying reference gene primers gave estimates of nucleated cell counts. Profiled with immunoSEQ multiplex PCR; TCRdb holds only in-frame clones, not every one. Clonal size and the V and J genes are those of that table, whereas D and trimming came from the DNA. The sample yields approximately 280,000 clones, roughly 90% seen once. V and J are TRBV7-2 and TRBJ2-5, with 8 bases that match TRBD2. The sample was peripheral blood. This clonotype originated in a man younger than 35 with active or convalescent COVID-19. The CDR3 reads CASSRSGGIQETQYF. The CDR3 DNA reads TGTGCCAGCAGCCGGAGCGGGGGCATACAAGAGACCCAGTACTTC.